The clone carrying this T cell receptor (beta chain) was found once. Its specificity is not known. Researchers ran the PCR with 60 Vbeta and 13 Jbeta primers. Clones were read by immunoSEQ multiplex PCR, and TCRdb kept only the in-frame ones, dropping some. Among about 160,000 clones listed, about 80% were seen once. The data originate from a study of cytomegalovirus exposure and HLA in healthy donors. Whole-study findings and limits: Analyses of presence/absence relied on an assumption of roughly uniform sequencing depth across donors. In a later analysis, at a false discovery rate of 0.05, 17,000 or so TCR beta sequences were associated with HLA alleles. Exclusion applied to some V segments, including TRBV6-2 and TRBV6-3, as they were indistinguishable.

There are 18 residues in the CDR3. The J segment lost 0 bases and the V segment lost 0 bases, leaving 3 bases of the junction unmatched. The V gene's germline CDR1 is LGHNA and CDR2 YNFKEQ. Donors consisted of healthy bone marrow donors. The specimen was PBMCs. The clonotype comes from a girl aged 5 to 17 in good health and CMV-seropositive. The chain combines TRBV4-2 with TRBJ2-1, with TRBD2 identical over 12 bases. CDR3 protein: CASSQDATSGGSYNEQFF. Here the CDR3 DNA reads TGTGCCAGCAGCCAAGATGCGACTAGCGGGGGCTCCTACAATGAGCAGTTCTTC.